One sample yielded the 24 T cell receptor beta chains listed below, sequenced in a study of shared clonotypes between healthy human individuals. Assay used: immunoSEQ multiplex PCR; TCRdb lists only in-frame clones, some missing. The sample has roughly 200,000 clones, 66% seen once. Sequencing was carried out using memory CD4+ T cells sorted from blood. The subset here: CD45RA-negative fraction. These receptors were taken from a man aged 25-40 years in good health.

The DNA of the CDR3 is TGTGCCAGCAGGGCAGATCAAGAGACCCAGTACTTC. Protein product: CASRADQETQYF. J is TRBJ2-5 and V is TRBV2; D is uncertain. Germline CDR1 reads SNHLY; CDR2 reads FYNNEI. With 6 bases removed from V and 2 bases from J, the gap between germline ends came to 7 bases. This CDR3 has 12 residues.

Of note for this clone: This clone may be a read error of a much larger clone one base away. V is TRBV7-2 and J is TRBJ2-3; no firm D call. Germline V gene data show CDR1 as SGHTA and CDR2 as FQGNSA. With 4 bases removed from V and 1 base from J, the gap between germline ends came to 3 bases. The CDR3 runs 12 residues. This CDR3 is CASSWGTDTQYF. Here the CDR3 DNA reads TGTGCCAGCAGCTGGGGCACAGATACGCAGTATTTT.

The chain carries TRBV19 and TRBJ1-2; 7 bases are shared with TRBD1. V lost 2 bases to trimming and J lost 6 bases; unmatched junction nucleotides: 6. This CDR3 spans 14 amino acids. CDR1 and CDR2 (germline): LNHDA, SQIVND (reference sequence). CDR3 coding DNA: TGTGCCAGTAGTATACCGGGACAGATTAATGGCTACACCTTC. This codes for CASSIPGQINGYTF.

This clone came up a few times. The chain combines TRBV29-1 with TRBJ2-1; tentative D call: TRBD1 (5 bases). CDR1 is SQVTM, CDR2 ANQGSEA, per germline. The CDR3 is made up of 12 amino acids. V was shortened by 7 bases and J by 4 bases, with 11 bases between the two germline ends. The CDR3 nucleotides are TGCAGCGCGGACAAGATGTACAATGAGCAGTTCTTC. It is translated as CSADKMYNEQFF.

This chain links TRBV7-2 with TRBJ2-7; D not certain. Germline values: CDR1 SGHTA, CDR2 FQGNSA. The CDR3 runs to 15 residues. Deletions cut 2 bases from V and 0 bases from J, with 11 bases between. The CDR3 DNA follows: TGTGCCAGCAGCTTAACTCCTTCAAGCTCCTACGAGCAGTACTTC. It specifies CASSLTPSSSYEQYF.

This clone came up a few times. V usage is TRBV9 and J usage is TRBJ2-7; maybe TRBD2 (6 bases). Looked up from germline, CDR1 is SGDLS and CDR2 is YYNGEE. This CDR3 is 13 amino acids long. The ends were cut back, 10 bases at V and 2 bases at J, with 16 bases in the middle. The CDR3 DNA reads TGTGCCCGCCTCGGGGGAAACGCCTACGAGCAGTACTTC. Protein sequence: CARLGGNAYEQYF.

In its sample, this clone was seen many times. This sequence joins TRBV6-1 and TRBJ2-7; D gene ambiguous. This CDR3 contains 14 residues. V was trimmed by 0 bases and J by 2 bases, leaving 8 bases between them. Germline CDR1 is MNHNS and CDR2 is SASEGT. CDR3 residues: CASSEAGIPYEQYF. The CDR3 coding sequence is TGTGCCAGCAGTGAAGCAGGCATTCCCTACGAGCAGTACTTC.

The chain combines TRBV25-1 with TRBJ1-5; D call uncertain. The CDR3 length is 14 residues. The germline gives CDR1 MGHDK, CDR2 SYGVNS. The V end lost 5 bases, the J end lost 5 bases, and 13 bases lay between the germline ends. The CDR3 nucleotides are TGTGCCAGCAGTCCACGGTCAGGCCATCAGCCCCAGCATTTT. Translation: CASSPRSGHQPQHF.

This clone was seen a handful of times. The chain combines TRBV6-6 with TRBJ2-2, with a tentative D call TRBD1 (6 bases). This CDR3 region has 14 residues. CDR1 is MNHNY and CDR2 is SVGAGI in the germline V gene (reference sequence). V was clipped by 6 bases and J by 3 bases, with 11 bases between them. The CDR3 nucleotides read TGTGCCAGCAGAGAACAGGGATACACCGGGGAGCTGTTTTTT. The encoded protein is CASREQGYTGELFF.

The chain is built from TRBV11-2 and TRBJ1-2, with D maybe TRBD1 (5 bases). CDR1 SGHAT and CDR2 FQNNGV come from the germline V gene. The CDR3 loop spans 15 amino acids. V lost 0 bases and J lost 0, with 8 bases in between. In nucleotides, the CDR3 is TGTGCCAGCAGCTTAGATTGGGGCTCTAACTATGGCTACACCTTC. This translates into CASSLDWGSNYGYTF.

The rearrangement joins TRBV7-9 to TRBJ2-7; 9 bases align to TRBD1. The trim removed 5 bases at V and 4 bases at J, leaving 6 bases unmatched. Looked up from germline, CDR1 is SEHNR and CDR2 is FQNEAQ (reference sequence). The CDR3 consists of 14 residues. Here the CDR3 DNA reads TGTGCCAGCAGCACAAGGACAGGGGCTTACGAGCAGTACTTC. Protein product: CASSTRTGAYEQYF.

The chain joins TRBV2 to TRBJ2-1; no reliable D call. V lost 5 bases and J 10 bases, leaving 9 bases between the germline ends. This CDR3 spans 11 amino acids. The germline CDR1 and CDR2 sequences are SNHLY and FYNNEI. CDR3 in amino acids: CASSLGDEQFF. The CDR3 region has the DNA TGTGCCAGCAGTCTAGGAGACGAGCAGTTCTTC.

The chain employs TRBV7-8 and TRBJ2-7; TRBD2 matches 9 bases. The CDR3 spans 14 residues. Germline trimming cut 6 bases from V and 2 bases from J; bases unmatched to any gene: 5. The germline V gene has CDR1 SGHVS and CDR2 FQNEAQ. CDR3 sequence reads: CASRPGTSTYEQYF. The CDR3 nucleotides are TGTGCCAGCAGGCCCGGGACTAGCACCTACGAGCAGTACTTC.

The rearrangement joins TRBV28 to TRBJ2-7, with TRBD2 identical over 9 bases. CDR1 is MDHEN, CDR2 SYDVKM, per germline. V shed 5 bases and J 5 bases; nucleotides not matched to a gene: 7. The CDR3 is 14 residues long. The CDR3 DNA is TGTGCCAGCAGTCTGGGCGGGAGGGCCAACGAGCAGTACTTC. Protein sequence: CASSLGGRANEQYF.

The chain couples TRBV9 to TRBJ1-1; D remains ambiguous. The CDR3 extends over 13 amino acids. Trimming removed 0 bases from V and 5 bases from J, with 8 bases in between. Germline CDR1 reads SGDLS; CDR2 reads YYNGEE. The CDR3: CASSVELETEAFF. The CDR3 bases are TGTGCCAGCAGCGTAGAGTTGGAGACTGAAGCTTTCTTT.

The J gene is TRBJ2-1, the V gene TRBV14, with TRBD2 identical over 10 bases. V was clipped by 4 bases and J by 4 bases; unmatched bases: 19. CDR3 length: 20 residues. Per germline, CDR1 SGHDN and CDR2 FVKESK. CDR3 residues: CASSPFTGRSRTSGYNEQFF. The CDR3 region has the DNA TGTGCCAGCAGCCCGTTTACAGGGAGATCGAGGACTAGCGGATACAATGAGCAGTTCTTC.

The V call is TRBV28, the J call TRBJ2-1, with a tentative D call TRBD2 (6 bases). Germline CDR1 and CDR2: MDHEN and SYDVKM. The CDR3 totals 15 residues. Trimming removed 3 bases from V and 8 bases from J, with 17 bases in between. The CDR3 spells CASSFPAGRLHEQFF. In DNA form, the CDR3 reads TGTGCCAGCAGTTTTCCGGCAGGGAGGCTCCATGAGCAGTTCTTC.

This clone has a handful of counts. The chain couples TRBV7-8 to TRBJ1-2; 9 positions match TRBD1. There are 16 residues in the CDR3. The germline V gene has CDR1 SGHVS and CDR2 FQNEAQ. The ends lost 5 bases at V and 1 base at J; junction bases unmatched: 8. This chain's CDR3 is CASSGAATGGNYGYTF. The CDR3 bases are TGTGCCAGCAGCGGCGCGGCGACAGGGGGTAACTATGGCTACACCTTC.

This CDR3 reads CASSLDFSLGGGPTSGEQYF. CDR3 nucleotides: TGTGCCAGCAGCTTAGATTTCAGCTTGGGGGGGGGCCCGACTTCGGGCGAGCAGTACTTC. The chain employs TRBV11-3 and TRBJ2-7; D might be TRBD2 (7 bases). V was pared by 0 bases and J by 6 bases, with 30 bases between. The CDR3 consists of 20 residues. Germline V gene sequence: CDR1 SGHNT, CDR2 YENEEA.

This sequence joins TRBV7-2 and TRBJ2-7, with TRBD2 identical over 9 bases. The length of the CDR3 is 14 residues. V lost 3 bases and J lost 6; bases outside the gene matches: 6. Germline V lookup: CDR1 SGHTA, CDR2 FQGNSA. In DNA, the CDR3 is TGTGCCAGCAGCTTGAACCCTAGCGGGGTCGAGCAGTACTTC. This sequence encodes CASSLNPSGVEQYF. The variable domain in full, with the rest retrieved from reference TRBV7-2 and TRBJ2-7, is GAGVSQSPSNKVTEKGKDVELRCDPISGHTALYWYRQSLGQGLEFLIYFQGNSAPDKSGLPSDRFSAERTGGSVSTLTIQRTQQEDSAVYLCASSLNPSGVEQYFGPGTRLTVT.

A remark on this clone: Other nucleotide sequences in the sample specify the same CDR3. This sequence joins TRBV7-2 and TRBJ2-1; the D is unclear. V was pared by 3 bases and J by 6 bases, with 6 bases between. This CDR3 has 12 residues. CDR1 is SGHTA and CDR2 is FQGNSA in the germline V gene. CDR3 amino acids: CASSFSRNEQFF. The CDR3 DNA follows: TGTGCCAGCAGCTTTTCGCGCAATGAGCAGTTCTTC.

The V and J genes are TRBV2 and TRBJ2-1; a weak D match, TRBD1 (6 bases). V was shortened by 2 bases and J by 3 bases, with 14 bases between the two germline ends. Germline CDR1 and CDR2: SNHLY and FYNNEI. The CDR3 loop spans 16 amino acids. The CDR3 bases are TGTGCCAGCAGTGAACGGTCAGGGGCGGGCTACAATGAGCAGTTCTTC. As protein: CASSERSGAGYNEQFF.

This clone was recorded once. This chain uses TRBV6-6 with TRBJ2-1; D is ambiguous. The CDR3 is 13 amino acids. Germline values: CDR1 MNHNY, CDR2 SVGAGI (reference sequence). Deletions cut 5 bases from V and 8 bases from J, with 13 bases between. The CDR3 DNA is TGTGCCAGCAGTACTACCGGTTTAGATGAGCAGTTCTTC. The encoded protein is CASSTTGLDEQFF.

The sample holds a few counts of this clone. The chain has TRBV11-2 and TRBJ1-2; TRBD1 matches at 9 bases. V shed 4 bases and J 2 bases; nucleotides not matched to a gene: 11. This CDR3 contains 17 residues. Germline-derived CDR1 and CDR2 are SGHAT and FQNNGV. The CDR3 DNA sequence: TGTGCCAGCAGCTCAACCACTTGGGACAGGGAAAACTATGGCTACACCTTC. It encodes CASSSTTWDRENYGYTF.